What follows are 26 T cell receptor beta chains derived from one specimen sequenced in a study of identical twins. TCRdb recomputed calls from the 5' RACE reads with MiXCR, one row per CDR3 protein. The sample comprises some 660,000 distinct CDR3 sequences, roughly 8% of which are singletons, and approximately 0.89% rests with the top ten. The same sample was also studied in work on yellow fever vaccine responses in identical twins.

Sequencing input: PBMCs. These receptors all come from a woman aged 18-29 years in good health.

Only a few counts were recorded for this clonotype. This sequence joins TRBV7-9 and TRBJ2-1; 8 bases are shared with TRBD1. The CDR3 covers 16 residues. Germline loops: CDR1 SEHNR, CDR2 FQNEAQ (reference sequence). J lost 7 bases, V lost 1 base, and 9 bases had no gene match. DNA for the CDR3: TGTGCCAGCAGCTTAGAAAGGTACAGGGGGAAAAATGAGCAGTTCTTC. It is translated as CASSLERYRGKNEQFF.

This clonotype turned up a few times. The rearrangement joins TRBV29-1 to TRBJ2-5; 7 nucleotides line up with TRBD2. V lost 2 bases to trimming and J lost 4 bases; unmatched junction nucleotides: 22. Germline CDR1 SQVTM, CDR2 ANQGSEA. The CDR3 consists of 19 residues. The CDR3 sequence is CSVEFPPGDAGVWIETQYF. Here the CDR3 DNA reads TGCAGCGTTGAATTCCCCCCGGGTGACGCGGGAGTCTGGATAGAGACCCAGTACTTC. Full variable domain (missing parts from reference TRBV29-1 and TRBJ2-5): SAVISQKPSRDICQRGTSLTIQCQVDSQVTMMFWYRQQPGQSLTLIATANQGSEATYESGFVIDKFPISRPNLTFSTLTVSNMSPEDSSIYLCSVEFPPGDAGVWIETQYFGPGTRLLVL.

This clonotype was observed many times. This chain uses TRBV7-2 with TRBJ1-1; maybe TRBD1 (6 bases). Germline V gives CDR1 SGHTA, CDR2 FQGNSA. The CDR3 covers 15 residues. V was shortened by 2 bases and J by 1 base, with 11 bases between the two germline ends. The CDR3 loop reads CASSLRHRANTEAFF. The DNA for the CDR3 is TGTGCCAGCAGCTTAAGACACAGGGCGAACACTGAAGCTTTCTTT. Together with reference TRBV7-2 and TRBJ1-1, the CDR3 gives the full variable domain: GAGVSQSPSNKVTEKGKDVELRCDPISGHTALYWYRQSLGQGLEFLIYFQGNSAPDKSGLPSDRFSAERTGGSVSTLTIQRTQQEDSAVYLCASSLRHRANTEAFFGQGTRLTVV.

The CDR3 DNA follows: TGTGCCAGTGCTCCGAGGTGGGACAGGGATTTGAGCTATGGCTACACCTTC. This sequence encodes CASAPRWDRDLSYGYTF. The chain has TRBV19 and TRBJ1-2, with 9 bases that match TRBD1. CDR3 length equals 17 residues. Looked up from germline, CDR1 is LNHDA and CDR2 is SQIVND (reference sequence). With V trimmed by 8 bases and J by 4 bases, 17 bases remained unmatched.

This clonotype has more than one count but fewer than ten. The chain carries TRBV27 and TRBJ2-5; TRBD1 matches at 11 bases. After removal of 5 bases from V and 5 bases from J, the junction contained 7 bases not matched to a gene. Germline CDR1 and CDR2: MNHEY and SMNVEV (reference sequence). CDR3 length equals 15 residues. The CDR3 reads CASSTWTGGDETQYF. The CDR3 DNA sequence: TGTGCCAGCAGTACTTGGACAGGGGGCGATGAGACCCAGTACTTC.

Ten or more counts support this clonotype. The chain joins TRBV5-1 to TRBJ1-1; D call uncertain. Trimming left V 0 bases short and J 1 base short, with 7 bases between. CDR1 and CDR2 (germline): SGHRS, YFSETQ. The CDR3 extends over 14 amino acids. This CDR3 reads CASSLGHPNTEAFF. CDR3 nucleotides: TGCGCCAGCAGCTTGGGGCACCCGAACACTGAAGCTTTCTTT.

The chain couples TRBV12-3 or TRBV12-4 to TRBJ2-3, with D perhaps being TRBD1 or TRBD2 (5 bases each). This CDR3 region has 15 residues. V was pared by 6 bases and J by 0 bases, with 13 bases between. The CDR3 protein is CASSADWGSTDTQYF. CDR3 nucleotide sequence: TGTGCCAGCAGCGCTGACTGGGGGAGCACAGATACGCAGTATTTT.

This clonotype was seen a few times. The chain carries TRBV6-2 or TRBV6-3 and TRBJ2-7, with D unresolved. Looked up from germline, CDR1 is MNHEY and CDR2 is SVGEGT. The CDR3 runs 14 residues. Trimming left V 4 bases short and J 0 bases short, with 10 bases between. Written as DNA, the CDR3 is TGTGCCAGCAGTTCGCAGGCCAGCTCCTACGAGCAGTACTTC. Translation gives CASSSQASSYEQYF.

This clonotype was observed many times. The chain joins TRBV20-1 to TRBJ2-7; no clear D gene. The CDR3 consists of 12 residues. Trimming shortened V by 0 bases and J by 10 bases, and 13 bases separated the two germline ends. Germline V gene sequence: CDR1 DFQATT, CDR2 SNEGSKA (reference sequence). CDR3 sequence: CSARDEVGRQYF. The CDR3 nucleotides are TGCAGTGCTAGAGATGAGGTTGGGCGTCAGTACTTC.

This clonotype was counted ten times or more. The rearrangement joins TRBV12-3 or TRBV12-4 to TRBJ1-2; TRBD1 aligns across 12 bases. J gave up 4 bases and V 1 base, and 4 bases lay outside the gene matches. The CDR3 is 16 amino acids. The CDR3 bases are TGTGCCAGCAGTTTAGTTGGGACAGGGGGCGCCTATGGCTACACCTTC. Protein product: CASSLVGTGGAYGYTF.

This chain joins TRBV5-5 and TRBJ1-2; possibly TRBD1 for D (5 bases). Trimming pared 7 bases from V and 8 bases from J, leaving 18 bases between. Per germline, CDR1 SGHKS and CDR2 YYEKEE (reference sequence). This CDR3 is 13 amino acids long. CDR3 residues: CASETGGASGYTF. CDR3 DNA sequence: TGTGCCAGCGAAACAGGAGGAGCCTCGGGCTACACCTTC.

Remarks on this clonotype: An end of the junction differs from the germline gene, which may be a read error. The chain recombines TRBV9 with TRBJ2-5; 7 bases line up with TRBD1. CDR1 is SGDLS and CDR2 is YYNGEE in the germline V gene. The CDR3 has 12 amino acids. CDR3 amino acids: CARSDREETQYF. CDR3 DNA sequence: TGTGCCAGGAGCGACAGGGAAGAGACCCAGTACTTC.

In its sample, this clonotype was seen a few times. The V gene is TRBV6-2 or TRBV6-3, the J gene TRBJ2-7; TRBD2 matches 10 bases. Trimming removed 2 bases from V and 4 bases from J; junction bases left unmatched: 2. Germline lookup yields CDR1 MNHEY and CDR2 SVGEGT. This CDR3 has 14 amino acids. Here the CDR3 DNA reads TGTGCCAGCAGTTACCCTAGCGGGAGTTACGAGCAGTACTTC. Translation gives CASSYPSGSYEQYF.

V usage is TRBV6-2 or TRBV6-3 and J usage is TRBJ2-7, with D hard to call. The germline CDR1 and CDR2 sequences are MNHEY and SVGEGT. V was clipped by 11 bases and J by 5 bases, with 13 bases between them. The CDR3 spans 11 residues. CDR3 region: CASTNFHEQYF. For the CDR3, the DNA is TGTGCCTCCACTAACTTCCACGAGCAGTACTTC.

The CDR3 DNA reads TGTGGGACAGTTTACAATGAGCAGTTCTTC. Protein sequence: CGTVYNEQFF. The chain links TRBV2 to TRBJ2-1, with D possibly being TRBD1 (6 bases). The V gene's germline CDR1 is SNHLY and CDR2 FYNNEI. The CDR3 is 10 amino acids.

The chain links TRBV27 to TRBJ2-2; no definite D call. CDR3 length equals 11 residues. The V end was cut by 7 bases, the J end by 7 bases, with 7 bases between. Germline V gene lookup returns CDR1 MNHEY and CDR2 SMNVEV (reference sequence). The CDR3 DNA reads as TGTGCCAGCATGAGTAACGGGGAGCTGTTTTTT. This translates into CASMSNGELFF.

This clonotype was recorded a few times. V usage is TRBV7-2 and J usage is TRBJ2-5; no reliable D call. Germline-derived CDR1 and CDR2 are SGHTA and FQGNSA. There are 16 residues in the CDR3. V was trimmed by 0 bases and J by 1 base, leaving 12 bases between them. The CDR3 loop is CASSLAATQGQETQYF. As DNA, the CDR3 is TGTGCCAGCAGCTTAGCGGCGACTCAAGGCCAAGAGACCCAGTACTTC.

This clonotype has a single count. The J gene is TRBJ1-2, the V gene TRBV7-8; D is ambiguous. V shed 3 bases and J shed 4 bases, with 12 bases lying between them. Germline CDR1 is SGHVS and CDR2 is FQNEAQ. This CDR3 is built from 14 residues. The CDR3 nucleotides are TGTGCCAGCAGCTTGGCAGGCCCTAGCTATGGCTACACCTTC. Translation gives CASSLAGPSYGYTF.

The chain couples TRBV20-1 to TRBJ2-7, with D perhaps given as TRBD1 or TRBD2 (5 bases each). Trimming cost V 0 bases and J 6 bases, with 33 bases left between them. The CDR3 contains 20 residues. In germline, CDR1 is DFQATT, CDR2 SNEGSKA (reference sequence). As DNA, the CDR3 is TGCAGTGCTAGAGATCTCTTATTTGGGGCAGAGGGCTCCCCCGGGGCCGAGCAGTACTTC. Amino acids: CSARDLLFGAEGSPGAEQYF.

Many counts were recorded for this clonotype. V and J are TRBV7-2 and TRBJ1-1; D call uncertain. Deletions cut 5 bases from V and 0 bases from J, with 7 bases between. Germline V gives CDR1 SGHTA, CDR2 FQGNSA. The CDR3 is made up of 13 amino acids. CDR3: CASSPILNTEAFF. DNA for the CDR3: TGTGCCAGCAGCCCCATACTGAACACTGAAGCTTTCTTT.

The CDR3 sequence is CASAGRTDTQYF. The CDR3 nucleotides read TGTGCCAGTGCCGGCCGCACAGATACGCAGTATTTT. The V call is TRBV19, the J call TRBJ2-3; no reliable D call. Germline V gene sequence: CDR1 LNHDA, CDR2 SQIVND (reference sequence). The length of the CDR3 is 12 residues. Trimming cost V 8 bases and J 1 base, with 7 bases left between them.

This clonotype was observed many times. The chain carries TRBV12-3 or TRBV12-4 and TRBJ1-5; 10 nucleotides agree with TRBD1. The CDR3 is made up of 14 amino acids. Trimming at V came to 5 bases and at J to 6 bases, leaving 4 bases not matched to a gene. CDR3 sequence reads: CASSQDRGPQPQHF. For the CDR3, the DNA is TGTGCCAGCAGTCAAGACAGGGGGCCTCAGCCCCAGCATTTT.

In this sample, this clonotype turned up many times. The rearrangement uses TRBV14 and TRBJ1-2; D is ambiguous. Germline CDR1 is SGHDN and CDR2 is FVKESK. Trimming shortened V by 0 bases and J by 5 bases, and 7 bases separated the two germline ends. The CDR3 extends over 13 amino acids. This chain's CDR3 is CASSQDAGYGYTF. The CDR3 DNA reads TGTGCCAGCAGCCAAGACGCGGGATATGGCTACACCTTC.

This clonotype was found many times. The chain employs TRBV12-3 or TRBV12-4 and TRBJ1-1; the D is unclear. The CDR3 is 15 residues long. V gave up 3 bases and J gave up 1 base, with 12 bases separating them. The DNA for the CDR3 is TGTGCCAGCAGTTTTCCGCGGACGGCGAACACTGAAGCTTTCTTT. Protein product: CASSFPRTANTEAFF.

This clonotype was found a few times. J is TRBJ2-7 and V is TRBV11-2; 11 nucleotides line up with TRBD2. After removal of 0 bases from V and 3 bases from J, the junction contained 4 bases not matched to a gene. CDR1 is SGHAT and CDR2 is FQNNGV in the germline V gene. The CDR3 is 16 amino acids. The CDR3 reads CASSLDLGTSGYEQYF. The CDR3, as DNA: TGTGCCAGCAGCTTAGATTTGGGGACTAGCGGCTACGAGCAGTACTTC.

Many counts were recorded for this clonotype. V is TRBV5-1 and J is TRBJ2-1, with 7 bases identical to TRBD2. This CDR3 comprises 15 residues. The junction had 5 bases not matched to a gene; V was cut back by 1 base and J by 4 bases. Germline-derived CDR1 and CDR2 are SGHRS and YFSETQ. The CDR3: CASSLQRESYNEQFF. CDR3 sequence (DNA): TGCGCCAGCAGCTTGCAGCGGGAATCTTACAATGAGCAGTTCTTC.